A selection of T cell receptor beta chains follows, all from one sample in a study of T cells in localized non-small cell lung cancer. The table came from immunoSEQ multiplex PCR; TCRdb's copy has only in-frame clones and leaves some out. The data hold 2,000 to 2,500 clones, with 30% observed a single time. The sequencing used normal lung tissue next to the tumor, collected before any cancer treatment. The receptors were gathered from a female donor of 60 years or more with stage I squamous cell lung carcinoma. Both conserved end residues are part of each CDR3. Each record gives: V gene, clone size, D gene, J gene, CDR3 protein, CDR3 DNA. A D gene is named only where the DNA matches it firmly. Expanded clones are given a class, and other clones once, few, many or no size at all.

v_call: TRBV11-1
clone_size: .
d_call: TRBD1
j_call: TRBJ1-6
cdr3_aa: CASSSPGQGPQISPLHF
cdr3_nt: TGTGCCAGCAGCTCACCGGGACAGGGACCCCAAATCTCACCCCTCCACTTT

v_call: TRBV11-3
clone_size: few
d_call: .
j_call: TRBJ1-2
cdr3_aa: CASSLVGRGPANYGYTF
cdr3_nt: TGTGCCAGCAGCTTAGTGGGCAGGGGACCTGCTAACTATGGCTACACCTTC

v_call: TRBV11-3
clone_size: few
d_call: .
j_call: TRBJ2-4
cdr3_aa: CASSLGGGAKNIQYF
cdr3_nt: TGTGCCAGCAGCCTGGGAGGGGGGGCCAAAAACATTCAGTACTTC

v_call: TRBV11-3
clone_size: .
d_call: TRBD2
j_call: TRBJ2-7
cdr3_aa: CASSPVGGSWYEQYF
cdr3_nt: TGTGCCAGCAGCCCCGTGGGCGGGAGTTGGTACGAGCAGTACTTC

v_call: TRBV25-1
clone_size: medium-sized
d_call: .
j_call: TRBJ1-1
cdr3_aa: CASSPGNSRNTEAFF
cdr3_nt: TGTGCCAGCAGTCCGGGGAACAGTAGGAACACTGAAGCTTTCTTT

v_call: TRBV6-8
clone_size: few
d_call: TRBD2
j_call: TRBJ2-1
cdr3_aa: CASSLTSGGQYEQFF
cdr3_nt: TGTGCCAGCAGCCTGACTAGCGGGGGGCAATATGAGCAGTTCTTC

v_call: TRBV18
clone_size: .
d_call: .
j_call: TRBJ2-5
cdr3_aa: CASSRSTGGETQYF
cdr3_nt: TGTGCCAGCTCACGCTCGACAGGTGGAGAGACCCAGTACTTC

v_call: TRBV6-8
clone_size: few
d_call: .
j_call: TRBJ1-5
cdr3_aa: CASSYKKGNQPQHF
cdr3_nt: TGTGCCAGCAGTTACAAAAAAGGCAATCAGCCCCAGCATTTT

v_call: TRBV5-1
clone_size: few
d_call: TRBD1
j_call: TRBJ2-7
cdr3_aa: CASSLGQGSPYEQYF
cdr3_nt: TGCGCCAGCAGCTTGGGACAGGGGAGCCCCTACGAGCAGTACTTC

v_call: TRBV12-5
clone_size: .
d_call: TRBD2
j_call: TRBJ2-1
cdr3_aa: CASTHLEASGSSEQFF
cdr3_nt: TGTGCCAGCACCCATCTGGAGGCTAGCGGGAGTTCAGAGCAGTTCTTC

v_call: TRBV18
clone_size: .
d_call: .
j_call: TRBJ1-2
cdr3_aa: CASSPDRRDGYTF
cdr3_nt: TGTGCCAGCTCACCCGACAGGAGAGACGGCTACACCTTC

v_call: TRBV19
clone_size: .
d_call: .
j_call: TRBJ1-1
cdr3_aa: CASSMVGGANTEAFF
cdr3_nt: TGTGCCAGTAGTATGGTAGGAGGGGCGAACACTGAAGCTTTCTTT

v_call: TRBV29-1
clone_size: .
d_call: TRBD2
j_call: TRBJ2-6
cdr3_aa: CSFTGGIGANVLTF
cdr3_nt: TGCAGCTTCACGGGGGGAATTGGGGCCAACGTCCTGACTTTC

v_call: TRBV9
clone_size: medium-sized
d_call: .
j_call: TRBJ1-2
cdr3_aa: CASSLRSNYGYTF
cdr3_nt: TGTGCCAGCAGCTTAAGGTCGAACTATGGCTACACCTTC

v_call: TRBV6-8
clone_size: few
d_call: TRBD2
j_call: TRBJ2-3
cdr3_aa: CASSAGGSTDTQYF
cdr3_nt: TGTGCCAGCAGTGCGGGGGGCTCCACAGATACGCAGTATTTT

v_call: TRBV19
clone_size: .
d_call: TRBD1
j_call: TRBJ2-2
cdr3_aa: CASSMVRRGGDANTGELFF
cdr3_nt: TGTGCCAGTAGTATGGTTCGAAGAGGGGGCGACGCGAACACCGGGGAGCTGTTTTTT

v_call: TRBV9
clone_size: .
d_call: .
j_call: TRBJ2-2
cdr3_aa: CASSLDRSGELFF
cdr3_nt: TGTGCCAGCAGCTTAGATAGGTCCGGGGAGCTGTTTTTT

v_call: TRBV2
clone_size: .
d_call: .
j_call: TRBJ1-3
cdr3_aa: CASSVEGISGNTIYF
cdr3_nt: TGTGCCAGCAGCGTCGAGGGAATCTCTGGAAACACCATATATTTT

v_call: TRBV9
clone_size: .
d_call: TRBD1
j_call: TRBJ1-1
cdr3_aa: CASRKQGVPTEAFF
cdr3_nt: TGTGCCAGCAGGAAACAGGGGGTCCCCACTGAAGCTTTCTTT

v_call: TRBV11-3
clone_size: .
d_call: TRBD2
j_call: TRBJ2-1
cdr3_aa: CASSPPLADGNEQFF
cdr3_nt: TGTGCCAGCAGCCCCCCCCTAGCGGATGGAAATGAGCAGTTCTTC

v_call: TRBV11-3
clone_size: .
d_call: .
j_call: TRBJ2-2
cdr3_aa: CASSLVGGQPTGELFF
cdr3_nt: TGTGCCAGCAGCTTAGTAGGCGGTCAGCCAACCGGGGAGCTGTTTTTT

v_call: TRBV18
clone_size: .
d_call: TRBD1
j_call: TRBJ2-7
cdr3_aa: CASSPPGQGAAEPYEQYF
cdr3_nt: TGTGCCAGCTCACCTCCGGGACAGGGGGCGGCTGAACCCTACGAGCAGTACTTC

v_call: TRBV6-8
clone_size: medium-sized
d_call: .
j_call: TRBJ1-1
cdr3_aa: CASSEGDLNTEAFF
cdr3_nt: TGTGCCAGCAGTGAGGGGGATCTGAACACTGAAGCTTTCTTT

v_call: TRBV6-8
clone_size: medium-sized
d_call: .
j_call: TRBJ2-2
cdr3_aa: CASREGYSNGELFF
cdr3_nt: TGTGCCAGCAGGGAGGGCTACTCAAACGGGGAGCTGTTTTTT

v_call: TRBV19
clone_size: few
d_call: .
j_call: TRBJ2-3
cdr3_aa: CASSIGRTDTQYF
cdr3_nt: TGTGCCAGTAGTATTGGGCGGACAGATACGCAGTATTTT

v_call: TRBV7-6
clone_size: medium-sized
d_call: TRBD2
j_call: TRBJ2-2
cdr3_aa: CASSFPAMGRVDGELFF
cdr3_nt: TGTGCCAGCAGCTTCCCCGCTATGGGGAGGGTGGACGGGGAGCTGTTTTTT

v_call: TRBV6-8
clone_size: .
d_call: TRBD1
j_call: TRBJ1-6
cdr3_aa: CASMDRGGYNSPLHF
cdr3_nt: TGTGCCAGCATGGACAGGGGCGGCTATAATTCACCCCTCCACTTT

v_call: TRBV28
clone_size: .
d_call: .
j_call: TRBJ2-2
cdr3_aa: CASSLPLAGTGELFF
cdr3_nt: TGTGCCAGCAGTTTACCCCTAGCAGGGACCGGGGAGCTGTTTTTT

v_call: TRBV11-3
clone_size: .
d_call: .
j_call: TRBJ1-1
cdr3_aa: CASSLNIPNTEAFF
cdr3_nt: TGTGCCAGCAGCTTGAACATCCCGAACACTGAAGCTTTCTTT

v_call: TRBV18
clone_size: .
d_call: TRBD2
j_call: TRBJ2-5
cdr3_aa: CASSPMLAGQETQYF
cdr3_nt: TGTGCCAGCTCACCAATGCTAGCGGGGCAAGAGACCCAGTACTTC

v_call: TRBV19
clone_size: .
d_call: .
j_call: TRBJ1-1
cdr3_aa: CASSIGGLNTEAFF
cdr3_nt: TGTGCCAGTAGTATAGGTGGACTGAACACTGAAGCTTTCTTT

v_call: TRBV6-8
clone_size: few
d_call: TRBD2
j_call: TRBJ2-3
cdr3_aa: CASRTLAGLTDTQYF
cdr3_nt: TGTGCCAGCAGAACGCTAGCGGGACTCACAGATACGCAGTATTTT

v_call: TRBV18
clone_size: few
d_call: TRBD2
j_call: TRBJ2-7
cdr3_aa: CASSPIVAGAGYEQYF
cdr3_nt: TGTGCCAGCTCACCGATTGTAGCGGGAGCGGGCTACGAGCAGTACTTC

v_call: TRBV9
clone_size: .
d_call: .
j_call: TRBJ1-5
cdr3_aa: CASSGYRDGGQPQHF
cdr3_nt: TGTGCCAGCAGCGGGTACAGGGACGGGGGGCAGCCCCAGCATTTT

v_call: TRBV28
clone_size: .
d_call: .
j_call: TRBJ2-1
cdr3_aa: CASSLPRGGESSYNEQFF
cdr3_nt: TGTGCCAGCAGTTTACCACGCGGAGGAGAGAGCTCCTACAATGAGCAGTTCTTC

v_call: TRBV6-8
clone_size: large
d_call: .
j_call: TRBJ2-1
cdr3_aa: CASRGFRTPGGGEQFF
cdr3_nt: TGTGCCAGCAGGGGCTTTAGGACACCTGGCGGAGGTGAGCAGTTCTTC

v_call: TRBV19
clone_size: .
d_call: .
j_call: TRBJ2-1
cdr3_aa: CASSTATSYNEQFF
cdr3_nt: TGTGCCAGTAGTACAGCGACCTCCTACAATGAGCAGTTCTTC

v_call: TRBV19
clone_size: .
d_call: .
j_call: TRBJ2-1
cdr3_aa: CASRDGLGGWPYNEQFF
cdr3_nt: TGTGCCAGTAGAGACGGCCTTGGCGGCTGGCCCTACAATGAGCAGTTCTTC

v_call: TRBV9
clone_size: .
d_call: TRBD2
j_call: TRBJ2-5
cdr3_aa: CASSVGLAGETQYF
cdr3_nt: TGTGCCAGCAGCGTAGGACTAGCTGGGGAGACCCAGTACTTC

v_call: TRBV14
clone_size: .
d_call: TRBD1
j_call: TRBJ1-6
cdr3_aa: CASSQGQLNSPLHF
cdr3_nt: TGTGCCAGCAGCCAGGGACAGCTTAATTCACCCCTCCACTTT

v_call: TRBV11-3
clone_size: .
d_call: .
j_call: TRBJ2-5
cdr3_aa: CASSFGNNQETQYF
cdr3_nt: TGTGCCAGCAGTTTCGGCAACAACCAAGAGACCCAGTACTTC

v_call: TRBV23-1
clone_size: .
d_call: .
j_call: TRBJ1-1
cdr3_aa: CASFPGGGTEAFF
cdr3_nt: TGCGCCAGCTTCCCGGGGGGAGGGACTGAAGCTTTCTTT

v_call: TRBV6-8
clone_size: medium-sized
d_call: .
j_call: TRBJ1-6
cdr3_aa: CASSSLQGGYNSPLHF
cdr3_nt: TGTGCCAGCAGTTCACTCCAAGGGGGCTATAATTCACCCCTCCACTTT

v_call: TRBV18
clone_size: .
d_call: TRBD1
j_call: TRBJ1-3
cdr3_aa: CASSDGQGSGNTIYF
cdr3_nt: TGTGCCAGCTCAGATGGACAGGGGAGCGGAAACACCATATATTTT

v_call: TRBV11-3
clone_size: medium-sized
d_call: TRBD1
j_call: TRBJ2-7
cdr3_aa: CASSEDQTGNEQYF
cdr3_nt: TGTGCCAGCTCCGAAGACCAGACAGGGAATGAGCAGTACTTC

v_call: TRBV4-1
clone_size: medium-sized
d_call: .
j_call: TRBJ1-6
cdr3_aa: CASSQGWNSPLHF
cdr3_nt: TGCGCCAGCAGCCAGGGGTGGAATTCACCCCTCCACTTT

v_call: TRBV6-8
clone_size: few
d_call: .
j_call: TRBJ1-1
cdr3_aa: CASTTQGSNTEAFF
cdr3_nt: TGTGCCAGCACCACACAGGGCTCGAACACTGAAGCTTTCTTT

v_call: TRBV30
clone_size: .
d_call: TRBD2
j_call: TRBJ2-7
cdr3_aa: CAWGGLAVNEQYF
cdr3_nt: TGTGCCTGGGGGGGACTAGCGGTAAACGAGCAGTACTTC

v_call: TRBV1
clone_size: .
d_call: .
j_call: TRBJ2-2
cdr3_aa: CASSQDGGGAAGELFF
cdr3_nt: TGCGCCAGCAGCCAAGATGGCGGGGGGGCCGCCGGGGAGCTGTTTTTT

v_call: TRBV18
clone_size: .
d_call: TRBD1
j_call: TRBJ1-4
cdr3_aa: CASSLTGEATNEKLFF
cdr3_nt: TGTGCCAGCTCACTAACAGGGGAAGCAACTAATGAAAAACTGTTTTTT

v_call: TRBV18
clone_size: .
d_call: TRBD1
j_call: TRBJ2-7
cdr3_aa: CASSPPSAGGSNEQYF
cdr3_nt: TGTGCCAGCTCACCACCGTCGGCAGGGGGTTCTAACGAGCAGTACTTC

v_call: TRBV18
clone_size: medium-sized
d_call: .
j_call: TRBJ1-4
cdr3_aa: CASSQAGPSTNEKLFF
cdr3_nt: TGTGCCAGCTCACAGGCAGGGCCTTCAACTAATGAAAAACTGTTTTTT

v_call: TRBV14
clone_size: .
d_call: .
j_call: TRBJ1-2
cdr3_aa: CASSQDRAYGYTF
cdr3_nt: TGTGCCAGCAGCCAAGATAGAGCCTATGGCTACACCTTC

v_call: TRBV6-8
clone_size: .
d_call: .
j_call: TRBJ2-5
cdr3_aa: CASSYGGAAFETQYF
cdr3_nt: TGTGCCAGCAGTTACGGGGGGGCCGCCTTCGAGACCCAGTACTTC

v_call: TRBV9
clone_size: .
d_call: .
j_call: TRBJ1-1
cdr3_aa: CASSESQDTEAFF
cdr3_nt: TGTGCCAGCAGTGAGAGCCAGGACACTGAAGCTTTCTTT

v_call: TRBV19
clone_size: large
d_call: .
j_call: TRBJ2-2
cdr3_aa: CASTLGFANTGELFF
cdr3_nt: TGTGCCAGTACCCTAGGGTTCGCGAACACCGGGGAGCTGTTTTTT

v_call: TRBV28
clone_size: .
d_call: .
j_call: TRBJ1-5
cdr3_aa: CASRPTGRQPQHF
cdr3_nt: TGTGCCAGCCGACCCACAGGAAGACAGCCCCAGCATTTT